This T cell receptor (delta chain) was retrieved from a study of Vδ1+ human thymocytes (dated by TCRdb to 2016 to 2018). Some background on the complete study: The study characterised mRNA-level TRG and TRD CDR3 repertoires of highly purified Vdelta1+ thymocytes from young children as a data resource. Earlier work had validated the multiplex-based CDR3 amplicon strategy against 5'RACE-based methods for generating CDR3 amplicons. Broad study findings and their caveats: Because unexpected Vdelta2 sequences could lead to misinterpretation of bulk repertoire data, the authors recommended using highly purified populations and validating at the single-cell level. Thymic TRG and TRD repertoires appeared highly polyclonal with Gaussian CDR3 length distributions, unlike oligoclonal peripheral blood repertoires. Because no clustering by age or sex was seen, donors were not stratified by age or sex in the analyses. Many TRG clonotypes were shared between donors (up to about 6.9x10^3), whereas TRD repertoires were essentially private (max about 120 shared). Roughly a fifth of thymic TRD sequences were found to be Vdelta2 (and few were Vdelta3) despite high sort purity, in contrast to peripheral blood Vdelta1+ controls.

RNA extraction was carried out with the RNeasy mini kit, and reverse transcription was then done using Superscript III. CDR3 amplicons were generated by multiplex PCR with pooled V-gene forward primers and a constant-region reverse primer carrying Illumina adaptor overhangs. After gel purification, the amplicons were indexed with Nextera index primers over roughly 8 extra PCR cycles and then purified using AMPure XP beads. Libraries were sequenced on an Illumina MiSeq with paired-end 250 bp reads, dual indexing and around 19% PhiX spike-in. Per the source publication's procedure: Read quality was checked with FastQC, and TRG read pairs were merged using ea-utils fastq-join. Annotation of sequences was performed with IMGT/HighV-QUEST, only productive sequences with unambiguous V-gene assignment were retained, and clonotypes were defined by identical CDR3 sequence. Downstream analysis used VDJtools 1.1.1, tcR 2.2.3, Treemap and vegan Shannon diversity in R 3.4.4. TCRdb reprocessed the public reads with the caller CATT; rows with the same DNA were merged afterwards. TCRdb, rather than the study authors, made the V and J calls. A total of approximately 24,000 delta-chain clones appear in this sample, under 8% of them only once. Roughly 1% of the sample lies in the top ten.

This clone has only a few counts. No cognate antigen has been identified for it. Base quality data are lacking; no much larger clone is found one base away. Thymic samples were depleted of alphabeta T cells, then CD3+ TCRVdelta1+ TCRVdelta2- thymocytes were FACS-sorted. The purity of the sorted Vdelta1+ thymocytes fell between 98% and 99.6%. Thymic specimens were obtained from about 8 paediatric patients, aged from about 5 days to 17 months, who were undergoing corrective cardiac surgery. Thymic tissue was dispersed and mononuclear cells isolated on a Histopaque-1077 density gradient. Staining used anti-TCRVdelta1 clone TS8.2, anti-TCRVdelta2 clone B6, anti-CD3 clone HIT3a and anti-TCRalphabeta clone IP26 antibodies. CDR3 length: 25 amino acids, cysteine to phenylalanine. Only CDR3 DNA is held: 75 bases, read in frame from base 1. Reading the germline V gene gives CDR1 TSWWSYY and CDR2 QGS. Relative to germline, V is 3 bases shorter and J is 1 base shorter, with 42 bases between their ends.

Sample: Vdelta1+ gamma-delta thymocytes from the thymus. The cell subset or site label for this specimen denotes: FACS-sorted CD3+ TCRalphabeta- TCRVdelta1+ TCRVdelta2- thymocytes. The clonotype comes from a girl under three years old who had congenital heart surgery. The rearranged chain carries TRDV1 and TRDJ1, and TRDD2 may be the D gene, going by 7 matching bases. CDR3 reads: CALGDRFPTWGPSHLPRPPTDKLIF. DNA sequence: TGTGCTCTTGGGGATAGATTTCCTACTTGGGGGCCCTCACACCTACCGCGGCCCCCCACCGATAAACTCATCTTT.